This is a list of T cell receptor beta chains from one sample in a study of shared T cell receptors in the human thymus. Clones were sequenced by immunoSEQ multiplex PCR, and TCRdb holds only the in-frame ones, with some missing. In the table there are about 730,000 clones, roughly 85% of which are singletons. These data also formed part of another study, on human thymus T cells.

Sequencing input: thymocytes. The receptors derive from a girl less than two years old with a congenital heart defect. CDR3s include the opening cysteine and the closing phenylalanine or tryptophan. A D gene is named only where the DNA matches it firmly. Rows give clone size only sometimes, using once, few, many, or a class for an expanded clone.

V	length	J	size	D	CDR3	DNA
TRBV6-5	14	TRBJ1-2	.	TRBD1	CASSRTGGTYGYTF	TGTGCCAGCAGCCGGACAGGGGGCACGTATGGCTACACCTTC
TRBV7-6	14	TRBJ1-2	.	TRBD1	CASSPPGQAYGYTF	TGTGCCAGCAGCCCCCCAGGACAGGCCTATGGCTACACCTTC
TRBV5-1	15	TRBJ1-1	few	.	CASSTNRALNTEAFF	TGCGCCAGCAGCACTAACAGGGCCCTTAACACTGAAGCTTTCTTT
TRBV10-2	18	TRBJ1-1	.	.	CASSGIRGRVNPNTEAFF	TGCGCCAGCAGTGGAATAAGGGGCAGGGTCAATCCGAACACTGAAGCTTTCTTT
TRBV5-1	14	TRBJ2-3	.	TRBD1	CASSFQGAGDTQYF	TGCGCCAGCAGCTTTCAGGGGGCTGGGGATACGCAGTATTTT
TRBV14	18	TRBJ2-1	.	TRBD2	CASSQAEGREGSYNEQFF	TGTGCCAGCAGCCAAGCCGAGGGCAGGGAGGGCTCCTACAATGAGCAGTTCTTC
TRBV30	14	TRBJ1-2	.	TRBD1	CAWSYRGIGNGYTF	TGTGCCTGGAGTTACAGGGGCATTGGGAATGGCTACACCTTC
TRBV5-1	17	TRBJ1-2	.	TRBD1	CASSLTTGWFLRRGYTF	TGCGCCAGCAGCTTGACGACAGGGTGGTTTCTTCGGCGTGGCTACACCTTC
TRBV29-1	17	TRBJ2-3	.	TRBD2	CSVGDRLAGGKTDTQYF	TGCAGCGTGGGGGACCGGCTAGCGGGGGGAAAAACAGATACGCAGTATTTT
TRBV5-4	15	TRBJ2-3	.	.	CASSLAGGRTDTQYF	TGTGCCAGCAGCTTGGCAGGAGGGCGCACAGATACGCAGTATTTT
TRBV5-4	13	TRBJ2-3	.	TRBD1	CAKGGPGTDTQYF	TGTGCCAAAGGGGGCCCGGGGACAGATACGCAGTATTTT
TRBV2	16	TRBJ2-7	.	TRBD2	CASRNRTSGGSYEQYF	TGTGCCAGCAGAAATAGGACTAGCGGGGGGTCCTACGAGCAGTACTTC
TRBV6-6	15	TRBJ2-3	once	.	CASGALYGSTDTQYF	TGTGCCAGCGGGGCCCTTTATGGGTCCACAGATACGCAGTATTTT
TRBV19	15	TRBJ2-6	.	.	CASRTRGSGANVLTF	TGTGCCAGTAGGACCAGGGGCTCTGGGGCCAACGTCCTGACTTTC
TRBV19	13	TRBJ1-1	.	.	CASSTRMNTEAFF	TGTGCCAGTAGTACCAGGATGAACACTGAAGCTTTCTTT
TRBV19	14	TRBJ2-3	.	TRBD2	CASSASGGVNTQYF	TGTGCCAGTAGTGCTAGCGGGGGGGTAAATACGCAGTATTTT
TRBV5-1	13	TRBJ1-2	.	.	CASSLGQWSGYTF	TGCGCCAGCAGCTTGGGGCAGTGGTCTGGCTACACCTTC
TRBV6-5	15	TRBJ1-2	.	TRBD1	CASSYFRTGPGGYTF	TGTGCCAGCAGTTACTTCCGGACAGGGCCTGGAGGCTACACCTTC
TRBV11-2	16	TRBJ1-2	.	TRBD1	CASSQSGTGDAYGYTF	TGTGCCAGCAGCCAATCCGGGACAGGGGACGCCTATGGCTACACCTTC
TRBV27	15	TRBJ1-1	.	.	CASSLSKGVFREAFF	TGTGCCAGCAGTTTATCGAAGGGGGTTTTCAGAGAAGCTTTCTTT
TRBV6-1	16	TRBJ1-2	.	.	CASSQGSGKLSYGYTF	TGTGCCAGCAGTCAAGGATCGGGGAAACTTTCCTATGGCTACACCTTC
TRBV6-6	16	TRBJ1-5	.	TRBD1	CASGLTDRANNQPQHF	TGTGCCAGCGGACTTACGGACAGGGCTAACAATCAGCCCCAGCATTTT
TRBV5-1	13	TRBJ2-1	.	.	CASSTQGLDEQFF	TGCGCCAGCAGCACACAGGGCTTAGATGAGCAGTTCTTC
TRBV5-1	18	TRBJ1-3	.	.	CASSLALTASSSGNTIYF	TGCGCCAGCAGCTTGGCCCTAACAGCATCAAGCTCTGGAAACACCATATATTTT
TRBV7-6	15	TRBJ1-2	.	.	CASSSGETTGYGYTF	TGTGCCAGCAGCTCGGGGGAGACAACAGGCTATGGCTACACCTTC
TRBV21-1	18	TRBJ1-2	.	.	CASSKGHGRAANNYGYTF	TGTGCCAGCAGCAAAGGCCACGGCCGTGCAGCGAATAACTATGGCTACACCTTC
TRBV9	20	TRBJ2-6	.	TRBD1	CASSAIDGTGWLSGANVLTF	TGTGCCAGCAGCGCCATAGACGGGACAGGGTGGCTCTCTGGGGCCAACGTCCTGACTTTC
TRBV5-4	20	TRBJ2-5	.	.	CASSFFQSSLAIPIRETQYF	TGTGCCAGCAGCTTTTTTCAGTCATCGCTAGCGATACCGATTCGGGAGACCCAGTACTTC
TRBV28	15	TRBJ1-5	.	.	CASSILGDGGQPQHF	TGTGCCAGCAGTATCCTAGGGGACGGGGGTCAGCCCCAGCATTTT
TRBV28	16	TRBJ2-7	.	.	CASSLSGRGYSYEQYF	TGTGCCAGCAGTTTAAGTGGTAGGGGATACTCCTACGAGCAGTACTTC
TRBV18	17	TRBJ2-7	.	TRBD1	CASSPERTGRRTYEQYF	TGTGCCAGCTCACCCGAGAGGACAGGGCGGAGGACTTACGAGCAGTACTTC
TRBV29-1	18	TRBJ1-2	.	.	CSVEGRINQGPEGYGYTF	TGCAGCGTTGAAGGCCGAATAAACCAGGGGCCAGAAGGCTATGGCTACACCTTC
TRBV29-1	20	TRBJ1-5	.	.	CSVGGGGLGGFSGSNQPQHF	TGCAGCGTTGGGGGTGGGGGGTTGGGGGGATTCTCAGGTAGCAATCAGCCCCAGCATTTT
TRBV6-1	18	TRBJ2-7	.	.	CASSEAKSEDSPLYEQYF	TGTGCCAGCAGTGAAGCGAAATCCGAGGACAGCCCCCTCTACGAGCAGTACTTC
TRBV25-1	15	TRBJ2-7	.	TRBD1	CASSEDRANSYEQYF	TGTGCCAGCAGTGAAGACAGGGCTAACTCCTACGAGCAGTACTTC
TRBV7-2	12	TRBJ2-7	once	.	CASSFGTRLQYF	TGTGCCAGCAGCTTCGGGACAAGGTTGCAGTACTTC
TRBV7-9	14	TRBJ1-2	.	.	CASSLAAQGRGYTF	TGTGCCAGCAGCTTAGCGGCACAGGGTCGCGGCTACACCTTC
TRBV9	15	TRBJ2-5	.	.	CASSPRRGPQETQYF	TGTGCCAGCAGCCCCCGGAGGGGACCTCAAGAGACCCAGTACTTC
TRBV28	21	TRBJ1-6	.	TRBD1	CASAQSPGHGQGANSTSPLHF	TGTGCCAGCGCCCAGTCTCCCGGACATGGACAGGGGGCTAATTCAACCTCACCCCTCCACTTT
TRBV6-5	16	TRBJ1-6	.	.	CASSYGAQLYNSPLHF	TGTGCCAGCAGTTACGGGGCCCAGCTCTATAATTCACCCCTCCACTTT
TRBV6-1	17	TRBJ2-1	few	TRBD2	CASSEAETSGGDNEQFF	TGTGCCAGCAGTGAAGCGGAGACTAGCGGGGGAGACAATGAGCAGTTCTTC
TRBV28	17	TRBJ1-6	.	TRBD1	CASSWGTGGKWDSPLHF	TGTGCCAGCAGTTGGGGGACAGGGGGGAAATGGGACTCACCCCTCCACTTT
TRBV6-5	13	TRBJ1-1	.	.	CASSYPGDTEAFF	TGTGCCAGCAGTTACCCTGGAGACACTGAAGCTTTCTTT
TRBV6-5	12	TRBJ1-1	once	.	CASRGDGTEAFF	TGTGCCAGCAGGGGTGACGGGACAGAAGCTTTCTTT
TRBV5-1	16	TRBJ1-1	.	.	CANTVGGPGPDTEAFF	TGCGCCAACACCGTCGGGGGGCCGGGTCCGGACACTGAAGCTTTCTTT